Sequencing of this T cell receptor beta chain was carried out in a study of cytomegalovirus exposure and HLA in healthy donors. Study-wide points: Diagnosis of cytomegalovirus status made by the classifier reportedly showed high specificity and sensitivity. Further analysis, carried out later, found HLA-associated TCR beta chains more clonally expanded than equally common other chains.

V lost 1 base to trimming and J lost 9 bases, with 16 bases between them. Germline assignment: CDR1 SGHKS and CDR2 YYEKEE (reference sequence). CDR3 length: 15 residues. Each donor was nominally healthy when sampled (though unrecorded immune exposures were likely). The PCR used 60 Vbeta and 13 Jbeta primers. Assay used: immunoSEQ multiplex PCR; TCRdb lists only in-frame clones, some missing. The data hold about 120,000 clones, with 83% observed a single time. Concerning this clone: What it recognizes is unknown.

The receptor was isolated from a man aged 18 to 30 in good health and CMV-seropositive. The chain joins TRBV5-5 to TRBJ2-2; tentative D call: TRBD1 (5 bases). Sequenced sample: PBMCs. The CDR3 sequence is CASSLTQVPPWELFF. CDR3 bases: TGTGCCAGCAGCTTGACACAGGTCCCCCCCTGGGAGCTGTTTTTT. The entire variable domain, with the rest obtained from reference TRBV5-5 and TRBJ2-2, is as follows: DAGVTQSPTHLIKTRGQQVTLRCSPISGHKSVSWYQQVLGQGPQFIFQYYEKEERGRGNFPDRFSARQFPNYSSELNVNALLLGDSALYLCASSLTQVPPWELFFGEGSRLTVL.